This T cell receptor beta chain was documented in a study of OX40 agonist ivuxolimab in advanced cancers. Clones were sequenced by immunoSEQ multiplex PCR, and TCRdb holds only the in-frame ones, with some missing. Of tens of thousands of clones in the sample, about 89% were seen once. This clone was counted between two and nine times. From germline, CDR1 is MNHNS and CDR2 SASEGT. This CDR3 has 13 amino acids. The V end was cut by 9 bases, the J end by 5 bases, with 16 bases between. The chain has TRBV6-1 and TRBJ1-1; D ambiguous. This clonotype was sampled from an adult with an advanced solid tumor such as melanoma, head and neck, liver or kidney cancer. The sample here was CD4+ or CD8+ T cells sorted from blood, taken in a trial of the OX40 agonist ivuxolimab. The CDR3: CASTPGSWTEAFF. The CDR3 DNA follows: TGTGCCAGTACGCCGGGTTCTTGGACTGAAGCTTTCTTT.